This TCR beta chain appears in the sequencing data of a study of vaccination and CD4 T cells after COVID-19. The CDR3 runs to 14 residues. V lost 3 bases to trimming and J lost 6 bases, with 12 bases between them. About this clonotype: What it recognizes is unknown.

Study-wide results and limits: SARS-CoV-2-reactive clonotypes rose nonsignificantly, with the median going from about 20 to 38.

Specified treatment: roughly 11-day PBMC culture with coronavirus spike peptide pools or control peptides (ViraFEST assay). Peptide pools at 9.5 to 10 ug/ml stimulated under 2.5 million PBMCs per well with 9 to 10 IU/ml IL-2. The Oncomine TCR Beta short-read assay was what sequenced the DNA obtained from cultured CD4+ T cells. Extraction of genomic DNA was performed on cultured CD4+ T cells. Each CDR3 protein gets one entry after TCRdb re-called the PCR reads with MiXCR. This sample has fewer than 20,000 distinct CDR3 sequences, with less than 65% found just once. This TCR derives from a human donor with COVID-19. The source material was cultured CD4+ T cells from blood, sampled after SARS-CoV-2 vaccination. This chain links TRBV12-3 or TRBV12-4 with TRBJ1-5; D not certain. The CDR3, as DNA: TGTGCCAGCAGTTTGGCCGCACGAGGTCAGCCCCAGCATTTT. Translation gives CASSLAARGQPQHF.